This T cell receptor (beta chain) was identified during a study of blood T cell repertoires in COVID-19. Study-wide background: Italy, Spain and the United States were the sources of the convalescent and acute COVID-19 samples. Sources were T cells, B-cell-depleted T cells, or PBMCs; the material itself was cDNA or gDNA.

Between the trimmed V and J ends, which lost 10 bases and 1 base, there was a span of 14 bases. CDR3 length equals 13 residues. From germline, CDR1 is ENHRY and CDR2 SYGVKD. Original handling: By means of reference gene primer amplification, nucleated cell counts were estimated. TCRdb's copy holds only in-frame clones and misses some; the assay was immunoSEQ multiplex PCR. V and J calls and clone size are copied from that table; D and trimming were computed from the DNA. The data show 15,000 to 20,000 clones, around 80% seen once. Sequenced sample: peripheral blood. The chain has TRBV10-3 and TRBJ2-7; perhaps TRBD1 as D (6 bases). The sequence was obtained from an older man with acute or convalescent COVID-19. The CDR3 protein is CATDDRLSYEQYF. CDR3 nucleotide sequence: TGTGCCACGGACGACAGGTTATCCTACGAGCAGTACTTC.